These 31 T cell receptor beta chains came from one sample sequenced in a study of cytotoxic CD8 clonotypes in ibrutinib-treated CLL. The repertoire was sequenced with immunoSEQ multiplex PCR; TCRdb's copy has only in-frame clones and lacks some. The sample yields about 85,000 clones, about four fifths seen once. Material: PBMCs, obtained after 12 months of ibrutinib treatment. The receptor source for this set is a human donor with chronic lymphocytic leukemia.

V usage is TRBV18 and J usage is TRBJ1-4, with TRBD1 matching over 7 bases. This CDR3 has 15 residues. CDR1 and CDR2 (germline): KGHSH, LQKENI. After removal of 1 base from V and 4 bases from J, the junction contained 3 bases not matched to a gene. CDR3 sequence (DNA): TGTGCCAGCTCACCACAGACAGGGCGTAATGAAAAACTGTTTTTT. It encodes CASSPQTGRNEKLFF.

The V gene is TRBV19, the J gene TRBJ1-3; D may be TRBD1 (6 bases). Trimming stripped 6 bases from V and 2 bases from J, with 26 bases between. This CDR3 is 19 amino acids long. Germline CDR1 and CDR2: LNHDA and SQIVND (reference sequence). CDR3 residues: CASRGGADRAQGTGNTIYF. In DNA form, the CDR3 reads TGTGCCAGTAGGGGAGGGGCCGACCGGGCCCAGGGGACTGGAAACACCATATATTTT.

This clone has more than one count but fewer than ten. The CDR3 DNA is TGTGCCAGCAGTCTCCCATTGGCAGTAAGGACTGAAGCTTTCTTT. Protein: CASSLPLAVRTEAFF. The gene calls are TRBV28 and TRBJ1-1; D unclear. V was clipped by 5 bases and J by 5 bases, with 18 bases between them. This CDR3 is built from 15 residues. Germline CDR1 is MDHEN and CDR2 is SYDVKM.

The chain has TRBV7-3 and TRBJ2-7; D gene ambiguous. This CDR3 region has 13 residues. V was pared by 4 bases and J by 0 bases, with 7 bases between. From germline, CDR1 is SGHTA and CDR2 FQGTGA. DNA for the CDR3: TGTGCCAGCAGCTCTTCCCCCTCCTACGAGCAGTACTTC. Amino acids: CASSSSPSYEQYF.

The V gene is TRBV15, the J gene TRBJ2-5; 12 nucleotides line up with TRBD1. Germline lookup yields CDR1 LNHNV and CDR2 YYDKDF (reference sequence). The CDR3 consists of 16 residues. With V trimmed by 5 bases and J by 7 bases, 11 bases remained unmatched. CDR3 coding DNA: TGTGCCACCAGCCGAGCGGGACAGGGGGCACGGGTGACCCAGTACTTC. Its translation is CATSRAGQGARVTQYF.

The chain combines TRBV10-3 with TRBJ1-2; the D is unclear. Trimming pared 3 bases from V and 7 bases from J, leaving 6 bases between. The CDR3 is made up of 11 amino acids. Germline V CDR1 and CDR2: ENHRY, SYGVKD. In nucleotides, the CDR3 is TGTGCCATCAGTGACGTGGGTGGCTACACCTTC. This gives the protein CAISDVGGYTF.

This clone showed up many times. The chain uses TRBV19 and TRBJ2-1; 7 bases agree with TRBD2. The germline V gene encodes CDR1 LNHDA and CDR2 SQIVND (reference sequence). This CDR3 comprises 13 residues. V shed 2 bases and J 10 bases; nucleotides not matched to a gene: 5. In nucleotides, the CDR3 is TGTGCCAGTAGTATAAGTAGGCGGGGGGAGCAGTTCTTC. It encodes CASSISRRGEQFF.

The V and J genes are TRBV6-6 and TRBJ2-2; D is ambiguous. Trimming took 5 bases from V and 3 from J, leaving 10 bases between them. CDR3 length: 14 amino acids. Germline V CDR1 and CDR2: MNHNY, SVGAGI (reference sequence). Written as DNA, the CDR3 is TGTGCCAGCAGTCCCCAAGGCGACACCGGGGAGCTGTTTTTT. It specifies CASSPQGDTGELFF.

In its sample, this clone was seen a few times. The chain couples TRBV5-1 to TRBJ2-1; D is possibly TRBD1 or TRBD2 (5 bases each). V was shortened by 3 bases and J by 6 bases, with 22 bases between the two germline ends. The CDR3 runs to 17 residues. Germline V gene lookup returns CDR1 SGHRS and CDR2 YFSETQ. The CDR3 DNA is TGCGCCAGCAGCTCCCCAGTGGGGACGGCCAGAGGCAATGAGCAGTTCTTC. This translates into CASSSPVGTARGNEQFF.

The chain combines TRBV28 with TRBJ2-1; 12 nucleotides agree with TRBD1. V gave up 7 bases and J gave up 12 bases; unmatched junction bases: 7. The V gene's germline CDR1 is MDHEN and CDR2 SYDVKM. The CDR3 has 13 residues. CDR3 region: CASTGQGAGGQFF. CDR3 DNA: TGTGCCAGCACGGGACAGGGGGCTGGGGGGCAGTTCTTC.

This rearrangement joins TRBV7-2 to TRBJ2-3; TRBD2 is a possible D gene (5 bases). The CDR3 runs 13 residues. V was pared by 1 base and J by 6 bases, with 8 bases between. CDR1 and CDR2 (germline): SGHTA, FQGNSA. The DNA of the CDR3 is TGTGCCAGCAGCTTAGGGGAGACGGATACGCAGTATTTT. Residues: CASSLGETDTQYF.

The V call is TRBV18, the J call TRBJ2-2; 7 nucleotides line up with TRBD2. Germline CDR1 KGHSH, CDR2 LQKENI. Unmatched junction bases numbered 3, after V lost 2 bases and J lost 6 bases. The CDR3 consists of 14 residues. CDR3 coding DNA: TGTGCCAGCTCACCAATCAGCGGGGCCGGGGAGCTGTTTTTT. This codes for CASSPISGAGELFF.

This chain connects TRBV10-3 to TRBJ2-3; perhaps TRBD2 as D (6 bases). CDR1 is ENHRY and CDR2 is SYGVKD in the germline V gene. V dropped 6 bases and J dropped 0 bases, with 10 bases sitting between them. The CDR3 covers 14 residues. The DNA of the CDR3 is TGTGCCATCAGATTAGCGGAGAGCACAGATACGCAGTATTTT. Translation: CAIRLAESTDTQYF.

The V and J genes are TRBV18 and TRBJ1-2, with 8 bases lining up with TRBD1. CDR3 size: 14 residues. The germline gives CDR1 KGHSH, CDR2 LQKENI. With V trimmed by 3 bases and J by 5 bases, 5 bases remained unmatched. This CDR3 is CASSPIDRGYGYTF. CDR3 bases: TGTGCCAGCTCACCTATAGACAGGGGTTATGGCTACACCTTC.

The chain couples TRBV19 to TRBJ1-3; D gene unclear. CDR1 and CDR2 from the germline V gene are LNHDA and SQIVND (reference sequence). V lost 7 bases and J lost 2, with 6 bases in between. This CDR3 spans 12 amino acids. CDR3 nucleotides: TGTGCCAGTAATCTCCCTGGAAACACCATATATTTT. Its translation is CASNLPGNTIYF.

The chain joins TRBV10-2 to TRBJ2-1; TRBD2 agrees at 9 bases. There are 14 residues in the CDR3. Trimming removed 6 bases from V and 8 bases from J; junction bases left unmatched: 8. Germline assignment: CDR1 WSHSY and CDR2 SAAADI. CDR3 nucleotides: TGCGCCAGCAGGATAGCGGGAGTGTTAGATGAGCAGTTCTTC. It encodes CASRIAGVLDEQFF.

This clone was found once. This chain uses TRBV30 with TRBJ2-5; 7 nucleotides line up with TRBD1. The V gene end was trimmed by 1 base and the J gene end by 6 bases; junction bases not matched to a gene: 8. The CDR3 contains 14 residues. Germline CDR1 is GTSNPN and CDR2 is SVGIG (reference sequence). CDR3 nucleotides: TGTGCCTGGAGTGGGAAAGGGGGCTATCAGACCCAGTACTTC. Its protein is CAWSGKGGYQTQYF.

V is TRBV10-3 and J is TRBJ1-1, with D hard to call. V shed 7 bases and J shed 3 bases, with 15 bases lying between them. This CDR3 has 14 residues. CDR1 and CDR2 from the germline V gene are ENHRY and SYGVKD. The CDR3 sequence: CAITPGSGDTEAFF. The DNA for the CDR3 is TGTGCCATCACCCCTGGGTCGGGTGACACTGAAGCTTTCTTT.

In nucleotides, the CDR3 is TGTGCCAGCAGCTTAGCGGGACTAGTTGGAGAGACCCAGTACTTC. It specifies CASSLAGLVGETQYF. The chain uses TRBV11-1 and TRBJ2-5, with TRBD2 matching over 8 bases. V lost 0 bases, J lost 4 bases, and 4 bases stayed unmatched. The CDR3 consists of 15 residues. CDR1 SGHAT and CDR2 FQDESV come from the germline V gene (reference sequence). The entire variable domain, with the rest obtained from reference TRBV11-1 and TRBJ2-5, is as follows: EAEVAQSPRYKITEKSQAVAFWCDPISGHATLYWYRQILGQGPELLVQFQDESVVDDSQLPKDRFSAERLKGVDSTLKIQPAELGDSAMYLCASSLAGLVGETQYFGPGTRLLVL.

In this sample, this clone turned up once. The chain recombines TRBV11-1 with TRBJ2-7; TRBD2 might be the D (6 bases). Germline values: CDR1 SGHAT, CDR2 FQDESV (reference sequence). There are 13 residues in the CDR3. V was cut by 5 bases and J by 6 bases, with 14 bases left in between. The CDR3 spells CASSRMDGSEQYF. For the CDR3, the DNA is TGTGCCAGCAGCCGTATGGACGGGAGCGAGCAGTACTTC.

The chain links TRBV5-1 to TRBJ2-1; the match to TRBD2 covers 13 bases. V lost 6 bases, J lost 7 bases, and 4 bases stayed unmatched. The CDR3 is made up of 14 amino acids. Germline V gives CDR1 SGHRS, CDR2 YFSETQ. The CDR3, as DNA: TGCGCCAGCACCGGGACTAGCGGGGTGAATGAGCAGTTCTTC. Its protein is CASTGTSGVNEQFF.

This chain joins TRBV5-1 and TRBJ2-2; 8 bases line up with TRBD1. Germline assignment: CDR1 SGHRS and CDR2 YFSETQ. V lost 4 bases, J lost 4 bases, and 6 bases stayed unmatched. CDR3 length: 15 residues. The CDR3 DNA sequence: TGCGCCAGCAGCACGGGACAGGCGGGCACCGGGGAGCTGTTTTTT. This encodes CASSTGQAGTGELFF.

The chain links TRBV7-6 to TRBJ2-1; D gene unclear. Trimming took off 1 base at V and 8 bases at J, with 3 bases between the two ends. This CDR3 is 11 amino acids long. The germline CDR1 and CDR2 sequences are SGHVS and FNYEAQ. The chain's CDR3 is CASSLGDEQFF. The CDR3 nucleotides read TGTGCCAGCAGCTTAGGGGATGAGCAGTTCTTC.

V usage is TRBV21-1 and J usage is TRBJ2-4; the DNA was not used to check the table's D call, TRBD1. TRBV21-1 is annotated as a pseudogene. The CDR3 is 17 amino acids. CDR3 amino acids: CASSKPRGSSSKNIQYF. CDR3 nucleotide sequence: TGTGCCAGCAGCAAACCCAGGGGGAGTTCGAGCAAAAACATTCAGTACTTC.

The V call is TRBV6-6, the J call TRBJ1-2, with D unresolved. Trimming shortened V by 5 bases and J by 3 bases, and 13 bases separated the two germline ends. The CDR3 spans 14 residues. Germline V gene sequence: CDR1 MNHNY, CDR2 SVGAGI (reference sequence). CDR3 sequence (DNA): TGTGCCAGCAGTCGGCACGGCGGTGACTATGGCTACACCTTC. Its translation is CASSRHGGDYGYTF.

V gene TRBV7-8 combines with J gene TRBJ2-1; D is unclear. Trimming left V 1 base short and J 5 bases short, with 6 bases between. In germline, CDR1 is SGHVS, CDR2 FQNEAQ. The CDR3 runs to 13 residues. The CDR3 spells CASSLGPNNEQFF. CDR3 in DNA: TGTGCCAGCAGCTTAGGGCCAAACAATGAGCAGTTCTTC.

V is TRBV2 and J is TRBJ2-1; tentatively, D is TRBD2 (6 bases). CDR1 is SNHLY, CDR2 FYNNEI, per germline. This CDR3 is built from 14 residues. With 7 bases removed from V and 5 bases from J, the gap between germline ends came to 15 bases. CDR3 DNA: TGTGCCAGCAACGTGGCGGGACGTGACAATGAGCAGTTCTTC. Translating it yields CASNVAGRDNEQFF. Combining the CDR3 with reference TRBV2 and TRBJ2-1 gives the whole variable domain EPEVTQTPSHQVTQMGQEVILRCVPISNHLYFYWYRQILGQKVEFLVSFYNNEISEKSEIFDDQFSVERPDGSNFTLKIRSTKLEDSAMYFCASNVAGRDNEQFFGPGTRLTVL.

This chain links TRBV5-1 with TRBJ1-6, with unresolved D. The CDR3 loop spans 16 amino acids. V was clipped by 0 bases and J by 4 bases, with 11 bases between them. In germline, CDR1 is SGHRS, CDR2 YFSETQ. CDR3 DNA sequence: TGCGCCAGCAGCTTGGCTGGAATCGGGTATAATTCACCCCTCCACTTT. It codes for CASSLAGIGYNSPLHF.

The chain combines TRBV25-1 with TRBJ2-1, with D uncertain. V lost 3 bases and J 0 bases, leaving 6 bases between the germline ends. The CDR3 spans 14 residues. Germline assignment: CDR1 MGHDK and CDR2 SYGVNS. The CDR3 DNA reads TGTGCCAGCAGTGAGGTGAGCTCCTACAATGAGCAGTTCTTC. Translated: CASSEVSSYNEQFF. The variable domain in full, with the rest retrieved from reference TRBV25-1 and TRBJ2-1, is EADIYQTPRYLVIGTGKKITLECSQTMGHDKMYWYQQDPGMELHLIHYSYGVNSTEKGDLSSESTVSRIRTEHFPLTLESARPSHTSQYLCASSEVSSYNEQFFGPGTRLTVL.

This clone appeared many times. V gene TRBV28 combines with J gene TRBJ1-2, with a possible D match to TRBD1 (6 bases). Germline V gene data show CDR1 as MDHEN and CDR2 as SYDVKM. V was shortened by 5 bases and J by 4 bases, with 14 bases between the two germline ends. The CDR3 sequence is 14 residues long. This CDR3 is CASSANRVRYGYTF. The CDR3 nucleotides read TGTGCCAGCAGTGCCAACAGGGTACGCTATGGCTACACCTTC.

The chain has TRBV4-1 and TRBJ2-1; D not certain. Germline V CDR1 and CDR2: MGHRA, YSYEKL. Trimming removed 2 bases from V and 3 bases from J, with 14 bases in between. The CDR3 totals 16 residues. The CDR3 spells CASSQMDLIHYNEQFF. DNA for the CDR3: TGCGCCAGCAGCCAAATGGACCTCATCCACTACAATGAGCAGTTCTTC.